This T cell receptor beta chain was captured by sequencing in a study of T cell responses to AZD1222 COVID-19 vaccine. The data were produced by immunoSEQ multiplex PCR, yet TCRdb's version contains in-frame clones alone and is incomplete. Of 150,000 to 180,000 clones in the sample, 88% were seen once. J was trimmed by 3 bases and V by 5 bases; bases with no gene match: 11. CDR3 size: 16 residues. Germline V gene sequence: CDR1 SGHAT, CDR2 FQDESV (reference sequence). This sample comprised peripheral blood, obtained on day 0 of AZD1222 vaccination. The gene calls are TRBV11-1 and TRBJ2-7, with 9 bases that match TRBD1. The TCR was taken from an adult in good health. CDR3 sequence: CASSLGRDRDGYEQYF. The CDR3 bases are TGTGCCAGCAGCCTAGGAAGGGACAGGGATGGCTACGAGCAGTACTTC.